This passage covers 28 T cell receptor beta chains from one sample sequenced in a study of Graves' ophthalmopathy and Graves' hyperthyroidism. Amplification of the TCR beta CDR3 regions used RNA transcripts (as template). HTBI-primed first-round RT-PCR preceded second-round multiplex PCR. TCRdb re-called the multiplex PCR reads with MiXCR, one entry per CDR3 protein. Among about 620,000 distinct CDR3 sequences, approximately 21% were seen once, and the ten largest hold more than 5.5%. The specimen was peripheral blood. All receptors come from a young woman with stable Graves' hyperthyroidism. Some clones in this sample may be carry-over from other donors' samples.

This clonotype was recorded many times. CDR3 in amino acids: CASSWGQAGAPYEQYF. CDR3 DNA: TGTGCCAGCAGTTGGGGGCAAGCGGGGGCCCCCTACGAGCAGTACTTC. The rearrangement joins TRBV27 to TRBJ2-7; 8 bases are shared with TRBD2. Germline CDR1 is MNHEY and CDR2 is SMNVEV (reference sequence). The CDR3 runs to 16 residues. Trimming took 4 bases from V and 2 from J; bases not matched to a gene: 10.

In its sample, this clonotype was seen many times. The chain has TRBV2 and TRBJ2-5; tentative D call: TRBD2 (6 bases). Per germline, CDR1 SNHLY and CDR2 FYNNEI. The V gene lost 4 bases and the J gene lost 4 bases, with 19 bases spanning the gap. This CDR3 has 16 amino acids. DNA for the CDR3: TGTGCCAGCAGTGCTTACCCCGGAGGAGGGCCAGAGACCCAGTACTTC. It translates to CASSAYPGGGPETQYF.

At least ten counts were recorded for this clonotype. The chain combines TRBV6-1 with TRBJ1-1; 7 bases agree with TRBD1. This CDR3 has 14 amino acids. The germline CDR1 and CDR2 sequences are MNHNS and SASEGT. V dropped 3 bases and J dropped 5; count of bases not matched to a gene: 6. The CDR3 is CASSDRGQTTEAFF. As DNA, the CDR3 is TGTGCCAGCAGTGATAGGGGGCAAACGACTGAAGCTTTCTTT.

The chain uses TRBV20-1 and TRBJ2-2, with TRBD1 matching over 10 bases. The germline CDR1 and CDR2 sequences are DFQATT and SNEGSKA (reference sequence). Unmatched junction bases numbered 10, after V lost 3 bases and J lost 6 bases. The length of the CDR3 is 16 residues. The CDR3 reads CSARLPGQGVPGELFF. DNA of the CDR3: TGCAGTGCTAGGCTCCCTGGACAGGGGGTTCCCGGGGAGCTGTTTTTT.

This chain joins TRBV20-1 and TRBJ1-2; D uncertain. This CDR3 has 13 residues. The germline V gene encodes CDR1 DFQATT and CDR2 SNEGSKA (reference sequence). V was shortened by 1 base and J by 3 bases, with 9 bases between the two germline ends. The CDR3 region has the DNA TGCAGTGCTAGAGTTGGCAGTCACTATGGCTACACCTTC. Its protein product is CSARVGSHYGYTF.

The sample holds many counts of this clonotype. CDR3 residues: CASSSTSTDRDEDGYTF. Here the CDR3 DNA reads TGTGCCAGCAGTTCGACATCAACCGACAGGGATGAGGATGGCTACACCTTC. This chain links TRBV27 with TRBJ1-2, with TRBD1 identical over 7 bases. This CDR3 contains 17 residues. Germline CDR1 reads MNHEY; CDR2 reads SMNVEV (reference sequence). After removal of 4 bases from V and 6 bases from J, the junction contained 17 bases not matched to a gene.

The chain carries TRBV5-1 and TRBJ2-7; 11 bases match TRBD1. The CDR3 spans 16 residues. Germline-derived CDR1 and CDR2 are SGHRS and YFSETQ. The V and J ends lost 1 base and 5 bases, in that order; junction bases with no gene match: 8. The CDR3 DNA follows: TGCGCCAGCAGCTTGAGAGGGGACAGGGGGTTCCACGAGCAGTACTTC. Its translation is CASSLRGDRGFHEQYF.

This chain links TRBV6-1 with TRBJ1-3; D is undetermined. The V end lost 6 bases, the J end lost 4 bases, and 16 bases lay between the germline ends. The germline V gene encodes CDR1 MNHNS and CDR2 SASEGT. This CDR3 is 15 amino acids long. The CDR3 nucleotides read TGTGCCAGCAGCCGGGTTACAGCGTTCGGAAACACCATATATTTT. Amino acids: CASSRVTAFGNTIYF.

This clonotype has a handful of counts. This chain connects TRBV18 to TRBJ2-7, with 7 bases fitting TRBD1. The CDR3 spans 15 residues. J was trimmed by 0 bases and V by 6 bases; bases with no gene match: 8. Looked up from germline, CDR1 is KGHSH and CDR2 is LQKENI. In DNA form, the CDR3 reads TGTGCCAGCTCTCCCGCAACAGGGGCCTCCTACGAGCAGTACTTC. Its protein product is CASSPATGASYEQYF. The complete variable domain, with remaining parts taken from reference TRBV18 and TRBJ2-7, reads NAGVMQNPRHLVRRRGQEARLRCSPMKGHSHVYWYRQLPEEGLKFMVYLQKENIIDESGMPKERFSAEFPKEGPSILRIQQVVRGDSAAYFCASSPATGASYEQYFGPGTRLTVT.

This clonotype has ten or more counts. This chain joins TRBV3-1 and TRBJ2-7; D remains unclear. Germline V gene sequence: CDR1 LGHDT, CDR2 YNNKEL (reference sequence). The CDR3 runs to 14 residues. Trimming took 5 bases from V and 2 from J, leaving 13 bases between them. CDR3 nucleotide sequence: TGTGCCAGCAGCGAAACGCTCGACGCCTACGAGCAGTACTTC. Protein product: CASSETLDAYEQYF.

This clonotype came up many times. The chain recombines TRBV29-1 with TRBJ2-5, with 10 bases that match TRBD2. This CDR3 spans 14 amino acids. With V trimmed by 6 bases and J by 1 base, 5 bases remained unmatched. Germline V gives CDR1 SQVTM, CDR2 ANQGSEA. Here the CDR3 reads CSVPSGRGQETQYF. CDR3 DNA sequence: TGCAGCGTCCCTAGCGGGAGAGGCCAAGAGACCCAGTACTTC.

The chain links TRBV9 to TRBJ2-7, with 12 bases aligning to TRBD1. The CDR3 extends over 14 amino acids. Trimming took 3 bases from V and 6 from J; bases not matched to a gene: 4. Germline V gene data show CDR1 as SGDLS and CDR2 as YYNGEE. The CDR3 spells CASSAGTGGAEQYF. As DNA, the CDR3 is TGTGCCAGCAGCGCTGGGACAGGGGGCGCCGAGCAGTACTTC.

Many counts were recorded for this clonotype. The chain is built from TRBV12-3 or TRBV12-4 and TRBJ1-2; no firm D call. V dropped 0 bases and J dropped 0 bases, with 5 bases sitting between them. The CDR3 consists of 14 residues. CDR3 amino acids: CASSLARSNYGYTF. The DNA of the CDR3 is TGTGCCAGCAGTTTAGCGCGTTCTAACTATGGCTACACCTTC.

This clonotype was found a few times. The J gene is TRBJ1-1, the V gene TRBV28; no clear D. The V gene lost 6 bases and the J gene lost 1 base, with 9 bases spanning the gap. The CDR3 is 13 amino acids. Per the germline V gene, CDR1 is MDHEN and CDR2 is SYDVKM. The CDR3 here is CASRVRGNTEAFF. CDR3 bases: TGTGCCAGCAGGGTTCGGGGGAACACTGAAGCTTTCTTT.

This clonotype was observed many times. V usage is TRBV7-9 and J usage is TRBJ2-7; 7 bases align to TRBD1. The junction had 10 bases not matched to a gene; V was cut back by 5 bases and J by 3 bases. This CDR3 region has 15 residues. Germline assignment: CDR1 SEHNR and CDR2 FQNEAQ (reference sequence). CDR3 in amino acids: CASSLPTGSDYEQYF. In DNA, the CDR3 is TGTGCCAGCAGCCTCCCGACAGGGTCGGACTACGAGCAGTACTTC. The full variable domain, its missing parts supplied by reference TRBV7-9 and TRBJ2-7, is DTGVSQNPRHKITKRGQNVTFRCDPISEHNRLYWYRQTLGQGPEFLTYFQNEAQLEKSRLLSDRFSAERPKGSFSTLEIQRTEQGDSAMYLCASSLPTGSDYEQYFGPGTRLTVT.

This clonotype was seen repeatedly, ten times or more. The chain couples TRBV6-1 to TRBJ2-7, with D possibly matching TRBD2 (5 bases). Germline assignment: CDR1 MNHNS and CDR2 SASEGT. Trimming took off 5 bases at V and 2 bases at J, with 13 bases between the two ends. There are 14 residues in the CDR3. CDR3 coding DNA: TGTGCCAGCAGTAAGGGAGCAGGAGCCTACGAGCAGTACTTC. This encodes CASSKGAGAYEQYF.

This clonotype was seen at least ten times. The chain links TRBV20-1 to TRBJ1-5; D is ambiguous. The V end lost 0 bases, the J end lost 5 bases, and 14 bases lay between the germline ends. The germline V gene encodes CDR1 DFQATT and CDR2 SNEGSKA (reference sequence). There are 15 residues in the CDR3. CDR3 region: CSARDQVGSHQPQHF. The CDR3 coding sequence is TGCAGTGCTAGAGATCAGGTCGGCAGCCATCAGCCCCAGCATTTT.

This chain joins TRBV6-5 and TRBJ2-5, with D perhaps given as TRBD1 or TRBD2 (6 bases each). The length of the CDR3 is 15 residues. Germline-derived CDR1 and CDR2 are MNHEY and SVGAGI. Trimming left V 2 bases short and J 2 bases short, with 12 bases between. CDR3 loop: CASSYGGPGQETQYF. The CDR3 nucleotides read TGTGCCAGCAGTTACGGGGGGCCGGGGCAAGAGACCCAGTACTTC.

The rearrangement joins TRBV12-5 to TRBJ1-2; tentatively, D is TRBD1 (5 bases). Trimming took off 3 bases at V and 3 bases at J, with 11 bases between the two ends. The CDR3 contains 14 residues. From germline, CDR1 is LGHNT and CDR2 FRNRAP. CDR3 loop: CASGFYRCHYGYTF. In DNA form, the CDR3 reads TGTGCTAGTGGTTTCTACAGGTGCCACTATGGCTACACCTTC.

This clonotype was detected ten times or more. The chain couples TRBV3-1 to TRBJ1-1; the D is unclear. CDR3 length: 15 amino acids. Trimming cost V 1 base and J 0 bases, with 9 bases left between them. Germline V gives CDR1 LGHDT, CDR2 YNNKEL (reference sequence). CDR3 nucleotide sequence: TGTGCCAGCAGCCAAGGGGTCGGCGTGAACACTGAAGCTTTCTTT. Translating gives CASSQGVGVNTEAFF.

Ten or more counts support this clonotype. The chain combines TRBV2 with TRBJ1-1; no clear D. Trimming took 4 bases from V and 0 from J, leaving 6 bases between them. In germline, CDR1 is SNHLY, CDR2 FYNNEI. The CDR3 loop spans 13 amino acids. CDR3 protein: CASSAYVNTEAFF. The CDR3 DNA follows: TGTGCCAGCAGTGCCTATGTGAACACTGAAGCTTTCTTT.

The chain joins TRBV11-3 to TRBJ2-5, with a weak D call TRBD2 (5 bases). The germline V gene encodes CDR1 SGHNT and CDR2 YENEEA. This CDR3 is 13 amino acids long. The V and J ends lost 4 bases and 3 bases respectively, with 9 bases between them. CDR3 nucleotide sequence: TGTGCCAGCAGCTATGTGCGGGAAGAGACCCAGTACTTC. This sequence encodes CASSYVREETQYF.

This clonotype was detected ten times or more. The rearrangement joins TRBV2 to TRBJ1-6, with D possibly TRBD1 on 6 matching bases. V gave up 4 bases and J gave up 8 bases, with 15 bases separating them. Germline lookup yields CDR1 SNHLY and CDR2 FYNNEI. The CDR3 runs 15 residues. The CDR3 is CASSGGGAKYSPLHF. CDR3 sequence (DNA): TGTGCCAGCAGTGGGGGGGGGGCTAAGTATTCACCCCTCCACTTT. Filled out from reference TRBV2 and TRBJ1-6, the complete variable domain reads EPEVTQTPSHQVTQMGQEVILRCVPISNHLYFYWYRQILGQKVEFLVSFYNNEISEKSEIFDDQFSVERPDGSNFTLKIRSTKLEDSAMYFCASSGGGAKYSPLHFGNGTRLTVT.

This clonotype was counted a few times. The chain employs TRBV20-1 and TRBJ2-5; 11 bases map to TRBD2. The germline gives CDR1 DFQATT, CDR2 SNEGSKA (reference sequence). V lost 2 bases and J lost 3; bases outside the gene matches: 2. The CDR3 sequence is 14 residues long. This chain's CDR3 is CSARLAGGKETQYF. In DNA, the CDR3 is TGCAGTGCTAGATTAGCGGGGGGGAAAGAGACCCAGTACTTC.

This clonotype was found many times. The gene calls are TRBV30 and TRBJ2-5; D possibly matches TRBD1 or TRBD2 (5 bases each). The CDR3 contains 13 residues. The V and J ends lost 0 bases and 5 bases respectively, with 10 bases between them. Germline assignment: CDR1 GTSNPN and CDR2 SVGIG (reference sequence). CDR3 sequence (DNA): TGTGCCTGGAGTGTGGGACGAGGGGAGACCCAGTACTTC. Translating gives CAWSVGRGETQYF.

On this clonotype: The junction departs from the called germline gene at one end, perhaps through a read error. V usage is TRBV10-2 and J usage is TRBJ1-1; TRBD1 matches at 7 bases. The CDR3 extends over 14 amino acids. The germline V gene has CDR1 WSHSY and CDR2 SAAADI. In DNA, the CDR3 is TGCGCCAGCAAACTACAGGGGAGTTTAACTGAAGCTTGCTTT. Translated: CASKLQGSLTEACF.

This clonotype was seen at least ten times. This chain joins TRBV28 and TRBJ1-5; 8 bases are shared with TRBD1. With V trimmed by 8 bases and J by 2 bases, 11 bases remained unmatched. This CDR3 is 16 amino acids long. Germline CDR1 reads MDHEN; CDR2 reads SYDVKM. The CDR3 DNA reads TGTGCCAGCGACAGGGGCGGCTTTTTTGGCAATCAGCCCCAGCATTTT. This encodes CASDRGGFFGNQPQHF.

This clonotype has a count of ten or more. As DNA, the CDR3 is TGTGCCAGCAGTTTAGTACAGCGAACCTACGAGCAGTACTTC. This encodes CASSLVQRTYEQYF. The chain employs TRBV12-3 or TRBV12-4 and TRBJ2-7; D remains unclear. Trimming removed 1 base at V and 2 bases at J, with 9 bases between. The CDR3 is made up of 14 amino acids.